The 12 T cell receptor beta chains below all came from one sample that was sequenced in a study of blood T cell repertoires in COVID-19. The assay was immunoSEQ multiplex PCR, and TCRdb's table has in-frame clones only and misses some. The repertoire consists of 23,000 or so clones, with roughly 83% occurring once and the leading ten covering around 3.2%. The material sequenced was peripheral blood. These receptors all come from a man aged 35-49 years with acute or convalescent COVID-19.

V and J are TRBV7-8 and TRBJ1-3; D might be TRBD1 (6 bases). The CDR3 sequence is 13 residues long. Between the trimmed V and J ends, which lost 7 bases and 4 bases, there was a span of 11 bases. Germline CDR1 reads SGHVS; CDR2 reads FQNEAQ. CDR3 sequence reads: CASTRTGGNTIYF. The CDR3, as DNA: TGTGCCAGCACCCGAACAGGGGGAAACACCATATATTTT.

The V and J genes are TRBV10-3 and TRBJ1-5, with D possibly being TRBD1 (5 bases). Germline loops: CDR1 ENHRY, CDR2 SYGVKD. The length of the CDR3 is 15 residues. With 3 bases removed from V and 1 base from J, the gap between germline ends came to 10 bases. CDR3 DNA sequence: TGTGCCATCAGTGACAGCAGACAGAGCAATCAGCCCCAGCATTTT. It specifies CAISDSRQSNQPQHF.

The chain combines TRBV5-1 with TRBJ1-1; 8 bases are a match to TRBD1. Unmatched junction bases numbered 3, after V lost 0 bases and J lost 5 bases. Germline V gives CDR1 SGHRS, CDR2 YFSETQ. The CDR3 runs 14 residues. The CDR3 here is CASSLGQGRTEAFF. CDR3 DNA: TGCGCCAGCAGCTTGGGACAGGGGAGAACTGAAGCTTTCTTT.

The CDR3 nucleotides read TGTGCCAGCTCACCTAGACAGTTGAACACTGAAGCTTTCTTT. It yields the protein CASSPRQLNTEAFF. This sequence joins TRBV18 and TRBJ1-1, with a weak D call TRBD1 (5 bases). Per the germline V gene, CDR1 is KGHSH and CDR2 is LQKENI. The CDR3 is 14 residues long. V dropped 3 bases and J dropped 0 bases, with 8 bases sitting between them. The whole variable domain, remainder taken from reference TRBV18 and TRBJ1-1, is NAGVMQNPRHLVRRRGQEARLRCSPMKGHSHVYWYRQLPEEGLKFMVYLQKENIIDESGMPKERFSAEFPKEGPSILRIQQVVRGDSAAYFCASSPRQLNTEAFFGQGTRLTVV.

The CDR3 spells CASSAAGVTQETQYF. The CDR3 region has the DNA TGCGCCAGCAGCGCAGCGGGGGTGACACAAGAGACCCAGTACTTC. The chain joins TRBV5-1 to TRBJ2-5; the match to TRBD2 covers 8 bases. The CDR3 loop spans 15 amino acids. The ends lost 4 bases at V and 2 bases at J; junction bases unmatched: 7. Germline V lookup: CDR1 SGHRS, CDR2 YFSETQ.

The chain employs TRBV3-1 (or the pseudogene TRBV3-2) and TRBJ1-1; D perhaps matches TRBD1 (5 bases). Germline V gene data show CDR1 as LGHDT and CDR2 as YNNKEL (reference sequence). Between the trimmed V and J ends, which lost 4 bases and 5 bases, there was a span of 17 bases. This CDR3 is 15 amino acids long. DNA of the CDR3: TGTGCCAGCAGCCGGCAGGGTTTCGAGAGGACTGAAGCTTTCTTT. Translating it yields CASSRQGFERTEAFF.

The CDR3 region has the DNA TGCGCCAGCAGCCAGCCGAGGGGGACTATCGTCAATGAGCAGTTCTTC. Its protein is CASSQPRGTIVNEQFF. The chain joins TRBV4-1 to TRBJ2-1, with D perhaps matching TRBD2 (7 bases). The CDR3 runs to 16 residues. CDR1 is MGHRA and CDR2 is YSYEKL in the germline V gene. Trimming stripped 3 bases from V and 6 bases from J, with 18 bases between.

The V gene is TRBV7-8, the J gene TRBJ1-5; D unresolved. Germline CDR1 is SGHVS and CDR2 is FQNEAQ. The CDR3 is 16 residues long. Trimming took off 1 base at V and 0 bases at J, with 10 bases between the two ends. CDR3 nucleotide sequence: TGTGCCAGCAGCTTAGGCCCACACCTTAGCAATCAGCCCCAGCATTTT. Translated: CASSLGPHLSNQPQHF.

This clone was observed once. The chain carries TRBV12-3 or TRBV12-4 and TRBJ1-4; D gene uncertain. This CDR3 spans 12 amino acids. Trimming pared 3 bases from V and 7 bases from J, leaving 6 bases between. DNA of the CDR3: TGTGCCAGCAGTTTCGCGGGTGAAAAACTGTTTTTT. Encoded protein: CASSFAGEKLFF.

The V gene is TRBV5-8, the J gene TRBJ1-2, with 10 positions matching TRBD1. J was trimmed by 8 bases and V by 3 bases; bases with no gene match: 7. The CDR3 is 14 residues long. The germline gives CDR1 SGHTS, CDR2 YDEGEE. CDR3 protein: CASSWGGTGEGYTF. The CDR3 bases are TGTGCCAGCAGCTGGGGGGGGACAGGGGAAGGCTACACCTTC.

The V and J genes are TRBV7-2 and TRBJ1-4; tentative D call: TRBD1 (5 bases). The V gene's germline CDR1 is SGHTA and CDR2 FQGNSA. The CDR3 extends over 14 amino acids. Trimming cost V 5 bases and J 7 bases, with 14 bases left between them. CDR3 region: CASSPRRVGEKLFF. CDR3 DNA: TGTGCCAGCAGCCCCCGCAGGGTGGGTGAAAAACTGTTTTTT.

The chain recombines TRBV7-8 with TRBJ1-5; the D is unclear. V was clipped by 5 bases and J by 0 bases, with 5 bases between them. Germline CDR1 reads SGHVS; CDR2 reads FQNEAQ. The CDR3 is made up of 13 amino acids. The CDR3 sequence: CASSPYSNQPQHF. DNA of the CDR3: TGTGCCAGCAGCCCTTATAGCAATCAGCCCCAGCATTTT. Based on the CDR3 plus reference TRBV7-8 and TRBJ1-5, the full variable domain is GAGVSQSPRYKVAKRGQDVALRCDPISGHVSLFWYQQALGQGPEFLTYFQNEAQLDKSGLPSDRFFAERPEGSVSTLKIQRTQQEDSAVYLCASSPYSNQPQHFGDGTRLSIL.